A single sample is the source of the 15 T cell receptor beta chains below, sequenced in a study of T cell clonality in common variable immunodeficiency. Sequenced by immunoSEQ multiplex PCR; TCRdb stores in-frame clones only, minus some. The counts give 50,000 to 60,000 clones, none of them seen only once; 2% to 2.5% is held by the top ten. The sequenced sample consisted of peripheral blood mononuclear cells. The receptors originated from a person aged 18 to 75 in good health.

Concerning this clone: The CDR3 goes on 3 residues after the read ends, and that part is filled in from the germline J gene. V usage is TRBV20-1 and J usage is TRBJ2-7; D ambiguous. Trimming shortened V by 0 bases and J by 6 bases, and 9 bases separated the two germline ends. Germline V lookup: CDR1 DFQATT, CDR2 SNEGSKA (reference sequence). The CDR3 has 12 residues. CDR3 residues: CSARDTVGEQYF. CDR3 DNA, as far as it was read: TGCAGTGCTAGAGACACCGTCGGCGAG.

In this sample, this clone turned up many times. The read gets to within 3 residues of the CDR3 end, and the germline J gene fills in the rest. The gene calls are TRBV2 and TRBJ2-5; weak D call: TRBD2 (6 bases). CDR1 and CDR2 from the germline V gene are SNHLY and FYNNEI. V lost 5 bases, J lost 2 bases, and 12 bases lay in between. The length of the CDR3 is 14 residues. Incomplete CDR3 DNA: TGTGCCAGCAGTCAGGGACTGGCTCAAGAGACC. Its translation is CASSQGLAQET. The full CDR3 protein is CASSQGLAQETQYF.

This clone was detected many times. The read is 3 residues too short to cover the CDR3 end, so that end is filled in from the germline J gene. The chain uses TRBV20-1 and TRBJ2-2, with TRBD1 matching over 8 bases. Per germline, CDR1 DFQATT and CDR2 SNEGSKA (reference sequence). V shed 6 bases, J shed 7 bases, and the junction held 13 bases outside the gene matches. The CDR3 covers 15 residues. The DNA read from the CDR3 is TGCAGTGCCACTCACGGACAGGGATGGGGCGGGGAG. Translating it yields CSATHGQGWGGE. In full, the CDR3 is CSATHGQGWGGELFF.

Details on this clone: One junction end disagrees with the germline gene, perhaps due to a read error. The read terminates 3 residues before the CDR3 end, so the remaining end is supplied by the germline J gene. The same CDR3 arises from other DNA sequences in this sample as well. The V call is TRBV5-1, the J call TRBJ1-2; TRBD1 is a possible D gene (5 bases). The CDR3 runs 15 residues. The germline gives CDR1 SGHRS, CDR2 YFSETQ. CDR3 DNA (partial): TGCGCCAGCAGCTTGGGCAGGGCTACTAACTATGGT. Its protein product is CASSLGRATNYG. The full CDR3 protein is CASSLGRATNYGYTF.

About this clone itself: The observed sequence ends 3 residues before the CDR3 terminus, with the missing tail filled in from the germline J gene. The V gene is TRBV2, the J gene TRBJ2-2; perhaps TRBD1 as D (5 bases). This CDR3 is 12 amino acids long. The germline gives CDR1 SNHLY, CDR2 FYNNEI. The CDR3 DNA, read in part, is TGTGCCAGCAAGAAGGGGAATGAAAAG. It translates to CASKKGNEK. The whole CDR3 sequence reads CASKKGNEKLFF.

This clone was seen ten or more times. Read data end 3 residues before the CDR3 end; the end is taken from the germline J gene. V usage is TRBV10-3 and J usage is TRBJ1-3, with D tentatively TRBD1 (6 bases). The CDR3 is 15 residues long. The V end was cut by 8 bases, the J end by 0 bases, with 14 bases between. The germline V gene encodes CDR1 ENHRY and CDR2 SYGVKD. The chain's CDR3 is CAIWGGPSSGNTIYF. The CDR3 bases that were read are TGTGCCATCTGGGGGGGCCCCAGCTCTGGAAACACC.

This clone has at least ten counts. The DNA ends 3 residues before the CDR3 does, and the rest of the CDR3 is filled in from the germline J gene. The chain has TRBV20-1 and TRBJ1-1, with a tentative D call TRBD1 (5 bases). Germline V lookup: CDR1 DFQATT, CDR2 SNEGSKA (reference sequence). The germline V and J ends were trimmed by 3 bases and 4 bases, with 12 bases remaining between them. The CDR3 consists of 13 residues. The part of the CDR3 DNA that was read is TGCAGTGCTAGTGAATGGGGGGGCACTGAA. Translating gives CSASEWGGTE. The full CDR3 is CSASEWGGTEAFF.

In its sample, this clone was seen many times. The read halts 3 residues ahead of the CDR3 end, with the missing end drawn from the germline J gene. This sequence joins TRBV5-1 and TRBJ1-1; 7 nucleotides align to TRBD1. Germline values: CDR1 SGHRS, CDR2 YFSETQ. The V and J ends lost 4 bases and 4 bases, in that order; junction bases with no gene match: 10. This CDR3 has 15 residues. Here the CDR3 reads CASSPGDSFTTEAFF. The DNA read from the CDR3 is TGCGCCAGCAGCCCGGGGGACAGTTTCACCACTGAA. Filled out from reference TRBV5-1 and TRBJ1-1, the complete variable domain reads KAGVTQTPRYLIKTRGQQVTLSCSPISGHRSVSWYQQTPGQGLQFLFEYFSETQRNKGNFPGRFSGRQFSNSRSEMNVSTLELGDSALYLCASSPGDSFTTEAFFGQGTRLTVV.

This clone was counted between two and nine times. The missing CDR3 end, 3 residues past where the read stops, is filled in from the germline J gene. This chain connects TRBV20-1 to TRBJ1-5, with D unclear. Germline CDR1 reads DFQATT; CDR2 reads SNEGSKA (reference sequence). The CDR3 sequence is 12 residues long. V lost 6 bases, J lost 6 bases, and 12 bases lay in between. CDR3 DNA, as far as it was read: TGCAGTGCCGCGGGCGGAGGTCAGCCC. Translation: CSAAGGGQP. The full CDR3 protein reads CSAAGGGQPQHF.

This clone occurred many times. The sequence runs out 3 residues before the end of the CDR3; the remainder is reconstructed from the germline J gene. The gene calls are TRBV10-3 and TRBJ2-3, with 7 bases identical to TRBD2. The germline CDR1 and CDR2 sequences are ENHRY and SYGVKD. The CDR3 consists of 12 residues. V dropped 10 bases and J dropped 6; count of bases not matched to a gene: 7. CDR3 region: CATAGSADTQYF. CDR3 DNA, as far as it was read: TGTGCCACAGCGGGATCCGCCGATACG.

This clone was recorded many times. The read terminates 3 residues before the CDR3 end, so the remaining end is supplied by the germline J gene. The V and J genes are TRBV6-4 and TRBJ2-1; TRBD2 aligns across 8 bases. CDR1 and CDR2 (germline): MRHNA, SNTAGT. The CDR3 contains 15 residues. V gave up 4 bases and J gave up 9 bases; unmatched junction bases: 11. CDR3 bases read: TGTGCCAGCAGTGGAGCTGGCGGGAGGAAAGGTGAG. It is translated as CASSGAGGRKGE. The whole CDR3 region reads CASSGAGGRKGEQFF.

This clone was seen at least ten times. The read terminates 3 residues before the CDR3 end, so the remaining end is supplied by the germline J gene. The chain has TRBV5-1 and TRBJ2-1; 8 bases align to TRBD2. With V trimmed by 2 bases and J by 7 bases, 14 bases remained unmatched. Germline V lookup: CDR1 SGHRS, CDR2 YFSETQ. This CDR3 has 17 amino acids. The CDR3 sequence is CASSFDRRGADGNEQFF. Partial CDR3 DNA: TGCGCCAGCAGCTTTGACCGGCGGGGGGCTGATGGGAATGAG.

In this sample, this clone turned up many times. Read coverage stops 3 residues before the CDR3 terminus; the germline J gene supplies the remainder. The chain joins TRBV30 to TRBJ1-5; no clear D gene. The V gene's germline CDR1 is GTSNPN and CDR2 SVGIG (reference sequence). V was pared by 2 bases and J by 2 bases, with 7 bases between. CDR3 length equals 13 residues. Incomplete CDR3 DNA: TGTGCCTGGAGTATGGCGGGCAATCAGCCC. Translation gives CAWSMAGNQP. The whole CDR3 protein is CAWSMAGNQPQHF.

The sample holds a few counts of this clone. With the read ending 3 residues before the CDR3 end, the germline J gene is used to fill in that end. The chain joins TRBV25-1 to TRBJ2-5; D perhaps matches TRBD1 (6 bases). V shed 6 bases and J shed 4 bases, with 12 bases lying between them. CDR1 is MGHDK, CDR2 SYGVNS, per germline. The CDR3 runs to 13 residues. CDR3 sequence: CASRATGAETQYF. Partial CDR3 DNA: TGTGCCAGCAGGGCGACAGGAGCAGAGACC.

This clone was seen at least ten times. The sequence runs out 3 residues before the end of the CDR3; the remainder is reconstructed from the germline J gene. The V call is TRBV30, the J call TRBJ2-1, with a weak D call TRBD1 (5 bases). The CDR3 is made up of 13 amino acids. V was clipped by 6 bases and J by 2 bases, with 11 bases between them. Germline assignment: CDR1 GTSNPN and CDR2 SVGIG (reference sequence). The CDR3 DNA, read in part, is TGTGCCTGTACAGGCCAGCCCTACAATGAG. Its protein product is CACTGQPYNE. From start to end, the CDR3 is CACTGQPYNEQFF.